The 18 T cell receptor beta chains presented below share a single source sample, sequenced in a study of T cell responses to AZD1222 COVID-19 vaccine. Here immunoSEQ multiplex PCR was the method, and the copy in TCRdb shows in-frame clones only, minus some. The sample records 120,000 to 150,000 clones, 75% to 95% being singletons. The material sequenced was peripheral blood, taken on day 0 of MenACWY control vaccination. Receptors originate from an adult in good health.

This chain joins TRBV19 and TRBJ2-1, with unresolved D. There are 15 residues in the CDR3. Trimming pared 3 bases from V and 0 bases from J, leaving 9 bases between. Per the germline V gene, CDR1 is LNHDA and CDR2 is SQIVND (reference sequence). The CDR3 bases are TGTGCCAGTAGTATCGGGCAGAGCTCCTACAATGAGCAGTTCTTC. Translated, it gives CASSIGQSSYNEQFF. The whole variable domain, filled in from reference TRBV19 and TRBJ2-1, reads DGGITQSPKYLFRKEGQNVTLSCEQNLNHDAMYWYRQDPGQGLRLIYYSQIVNDFQKGDIAEGYSVSREKKESFPLTVTSAQKNPTAFYLCASSIGQSSYNEQFFGPGTRLTVL.

The CDR3 DNA sequence: TGTGCCCTCATAACGGCGGGCTCGAGCTCCTACGAGCAGTACTTC. This translates into CALITAGSSSYEQYF. The chain carries TRBV7-3 and TRBJ2-7, with D maybe TRBD2 (5 bases). The CDR3 has 15 amino acids. Germline V gene sequence: CDR1 SGHTA, CDR2 FQGTGA. Trimming pared 11 bases from V and 0 bases from J, leaving 20 bases between.

The chain couples TRBV6-1 to TRBJ2-7, with D tentatively TRBD1 (6 bases). V was clipped by 1 base and J by 0 bases, with 7 bases between them. The CDR3 has 14 residues. Germline assignment: CDR1 MNHNS and CDR2 SASEGT. DNA of the CDR3: TGTGCCAGCAGTGAAGGGGACAACTCCTACGAGCAGTACTTC. Protein product: CASSEGDNSYEQYF.

The V and J genes are TRBV9 and TRBJ2-2; TRBD2 agrees at 8 bases. Losses at the gene ends were 2 bases for V and 0 bases for J; bases not matched to a gene: 3. In germline, CDR1 is SGDLS, CDR2 YYNGEE. The CDR3 covers 16 residues. This CDR3 is CASSVAGGSNTGELFF. The CDR3 DNA sequence: TGTGCCAGCAGCGTGGCGGGAGGATCGAACACCGGGGAGCTGTTTTTT.

The chain links TRBV25-1 to TRBJ1-1; D uncertain. V was pared by 7 bases and J by 1 base, with 10 bases between. The CDR3 is 13 amino acids. Per the germline V gene, CDR1 is MGHDK and CDR2 is SYGVNS. DNA of the CDR3: TGTGCCAGCACCCCCGATTGGAACACTGAAGCTTTCTTT. Translating gives CASTPDWNTEAFF.

The chain has TRBV5-4 and TRBJ1-6, with a possible D match to TRBD1 (5 bases). Trimming cost V 7 bases and J 0 bases, with 14 bases left between them. The length of the CDR3 is 16 residues. CDR1 is SGHNT, CDR2 YYREEE, per germline (reference sequence). CDR3 residues: CASADRPNSYNSPLHF. CDR3 in DNA: TGTGCCAGCGCCGACAGACCTAACTCCTATAATTCACCCCTCCACTTT.

The chain employs TRBV30 and TRBJ1-3; 7 positions match TRBD1. The length of the CDR3 is 16 residues. V lost 5 bases to trimming and J lost 0 bases; unmatched junction nucleotides: 10. Germline-derived CDR1 and CDR2 are GTSNPN and SVGIG (reference sequence). The CDR3, as DNA: TGTGCCTGGGCCAGGGGACAGCTGAGCTCTGGAAACACCATATATTTT. Its translation is CAWARGQLSSGNTIYF.

V gene TRBV5-5 combines with J gene TRBJ1-1, with D possibly TRBD1 on 6 matching bases. CDR1 is SGHKS and CDR2 is YYEKEE in the germline V gene (reference sequence). The V and J ends lost 1 base and 1 base respectively, with 11 bases between them. This CDR3 has 15 residues. CDR3 region: CASSLFGGQNTEAFF. The CDR3 DNA reads TGTGCCAGCAGCTTGTTTGGGGGACAGAACACTGAAGCTTTCTTT.

This chain links TRBV3-1 (or the pseudogene TRBV3-2) with TRBJ2-1; 10 bases fit TRBD1. CDR3 size: 14 residues. Germline CDR1 reads LGHDT; CDR2 reads YNNKEL (reference sequence). V gave up 3 bases and J gave up 8 bases; unmatched junction bases: 4. The CDR3 DNA reads as TGTGCCAGCAGCCACTCCGGGACAGGGGATGAGCAGTTCTTC. It yields the protein CASSHSGTGDEQFF.

The chain links TRBV29-1 to TRBJ2-1; TRBD2 is a possible D gene (5 bases). Trimming shortened V by 6 bases and J by 5 bases, and 20 bases separated the two germline ends. Germline CDR1 SQVTM, CDR2 ANQGSEA. The CDR3 consists of 15 residues. CDR3 loop: CSVHPDLGRDNEQFF. DNA of the CDR3: TGCAGCGTCCACCCAGACCTTGGGCGGGACAATGAGCAGTTCTTC.

The V and J genes are TRBV28 and TRBJ1-2; unclear D gene. The V gene's germline CDR1 is MDHEN and CDR2 SYDVKM. Trimming cost V 10 bases and J 2 bases, with 14 bases left between them. This CDR3 region has 13 residues. The CDR3 sequence is CATFTYNNYGYTF. The CDR3 region has the DNA TGTGCCACCTTTACCTACAACAACTATGGCTACACCTTC.

The table lists this clone with a few counts. This chain joins TRBV27 and TRBJ2-1; 11 positions match TRBD2. The germline V gene has CDR1 MNHEY and CDR2 SMNVEV (reference sequence). After removal of 4 bases from V and 8 bases from J, the junction contained 7 bases not matched to a gene. The CDR3 totals 15 residues. CDR3: CASSSTSGAGDEQFF. The DNA of the CDR3 is TGTGCCAGCAGTTCGACTAGCGGGGCCGGGGATGAGCAGTTCTTC.

In DNA form, the CDR3 reads TGTGCCAGCAGCTTAATACAGGGACAAATTAATGAAAAACTGTTTTTT. It specifies CASSLIQGQINEKLFF. The V and J genes are TRBV7-2 and TRBJ1-4, with a possible D match to TRBD1 (6 bases). Germline V gene data show CDR1 as SGHTA and CDR2 as FQGNSA. V shed 2 bases and J shed 4 bases, with 14 bases lying between them. CDR3 length: 16 residues.

The chain is built from TRBV6-5 and TRBJ1-1; TRBD1 is a possible D gene (5 bases). Germline-derived CDR1 and CDR2 are MNHEY and SVGAGI. This CDR3 is built from 14 residues. Trimming cost V 6 bases and J 2 bases, with 13 bases left between them. CDR3 DNA sequence: TGTGCCAGCAGCTACGATCAGGGAAACACTGAAGCTTTCTTT. This sequence encodes CASSYDQGNTEAFF.

This rearrangement joins TRBV11-1 to TRBJ2-2, with D possibly being TRBD2 (5 bases). The CDR3 is made up of 14 amino acids. Trimming took 5 bases from V and 6 from J, leaving 13 bases between them. The V gene's germline CDR1 is SGHAT and CDR2 FQDESV (reference sequence). The DNA for the CDR3 is TGTGCCAGCAGCGAGCGGACGGGTCCCGGGGAGCTGTTTTTT. Encoded protein: CASSERTGPGELFF.

This chain uses TRBV11-2 with TRBJ2-1; either TRBD1 or TRBD2 may fit D (6 bases each). Germline lookup yields CDR1 SGHAT and CDR2 FQNNGV. V was trimmed by 3 bases and J by 8 bases, leaving 14 bases between them. This CDR3 comprises 14 residues. The DNA for the CDR3 is TGTGCCAGCAGCTTCCGGTGGGGGGCGGATGAGCAGTTCTTC. This codes for CASSFRWGADEQFF.

This sequence joins TRBV2 and TRBJ2-5; D is uncertain. With 6 bases removed from V and 2 bases from J, the gap between germline ends came to 7 bases. CDR3 length: 12 amino acids. Germline V CDR1 and CDR2: SNHLY, FYNNEI. The CDR3 DNA reads as TGTGCCAGCAGGGCATTGCAAGAGACCCAGTACTTC. It translates to CASRALQETQYF.

The chain combines TRBV5-5 with TRBJ2-3; D is unclear. CDR3 length: 14 amino acids. From germline, CDR1 is SGHKS and CDR2 YYEKEE (reference sequence). V was pared by 1 base and J by 6 bases, with 12 bases between. The CDR3 protein is CASSLPQSGDTQYF. The CDR3 DNA reads TGTGCCAGCAGCTTGCCCCAGAGTGGCGATACGCAGTATTTT. Variable domain in full (rest from reference TRBV5-5 and TRBJ2-3): DAGVTQSPTHLIKTRGQQVTLRCSPISGHKSVSWYQQVLGQGPQFIFQYYEKEERGRGNFPDRFSARQFPNYSSELNVNALLLGDSALYLCASSLPQSGDTQYFGPGTRLTVL.